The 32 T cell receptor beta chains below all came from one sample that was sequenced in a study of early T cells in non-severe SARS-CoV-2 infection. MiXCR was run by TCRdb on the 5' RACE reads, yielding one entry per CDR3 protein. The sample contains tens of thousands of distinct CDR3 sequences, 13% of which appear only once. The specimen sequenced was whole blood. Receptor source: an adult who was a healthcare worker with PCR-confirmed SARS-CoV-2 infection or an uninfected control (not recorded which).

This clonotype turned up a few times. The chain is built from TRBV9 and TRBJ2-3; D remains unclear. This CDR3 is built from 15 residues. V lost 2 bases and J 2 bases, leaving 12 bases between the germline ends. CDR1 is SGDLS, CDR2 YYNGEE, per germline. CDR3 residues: CASSVTPLFTDTQYF. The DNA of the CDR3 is TGTGCCAGCAGCGTCACCCCCCTCTTCACAGATACGCAGTATTTT.

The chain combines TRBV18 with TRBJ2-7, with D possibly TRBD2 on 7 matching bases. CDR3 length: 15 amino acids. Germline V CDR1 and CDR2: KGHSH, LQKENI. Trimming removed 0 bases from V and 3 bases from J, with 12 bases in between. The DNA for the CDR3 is TGTGCCAGCTCACCACCCGGGCGGGGGCGCTACGAGCAGTACTTC. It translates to CASSPPGRGRYEQYF. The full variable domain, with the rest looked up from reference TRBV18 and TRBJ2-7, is NAGVMQNPRHLVRRRGQEARLRCSPMKGHSHVYWYRQLPEEGLKFMVYLQKENIIDESGMPKERFSAEFPKEGPSILRIQQVVRGDSAAYFCASSPPGRGRYEQYFGPGTRLTVT.

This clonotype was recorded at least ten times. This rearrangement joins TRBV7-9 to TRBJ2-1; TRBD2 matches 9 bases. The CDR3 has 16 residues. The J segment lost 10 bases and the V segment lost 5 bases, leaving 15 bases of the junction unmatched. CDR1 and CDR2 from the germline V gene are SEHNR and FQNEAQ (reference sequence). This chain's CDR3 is CASSVNAGGPGEEQFF. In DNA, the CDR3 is TGTGCCAGCAGCGTCAATGCGGGAGGGCCGGGGGAAGAGCAGTTCTTC.

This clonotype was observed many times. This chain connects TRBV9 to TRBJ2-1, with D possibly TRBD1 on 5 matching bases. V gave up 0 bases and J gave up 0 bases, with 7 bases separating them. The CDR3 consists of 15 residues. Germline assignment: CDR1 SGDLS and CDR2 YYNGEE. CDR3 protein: CASSVEGHSYNEQFF. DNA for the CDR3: TGTGCCAGCAGCGTAGAAGGACACTCCTACAATGAGCAGTTCTTC.

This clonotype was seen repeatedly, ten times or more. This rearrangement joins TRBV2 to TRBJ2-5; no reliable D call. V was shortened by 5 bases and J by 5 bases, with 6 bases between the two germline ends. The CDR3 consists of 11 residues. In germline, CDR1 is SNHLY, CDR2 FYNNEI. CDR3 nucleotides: TGTGCCAGCAGTCCACGTGAGACCCAGTACTTC. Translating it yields CASSPRETQYF.

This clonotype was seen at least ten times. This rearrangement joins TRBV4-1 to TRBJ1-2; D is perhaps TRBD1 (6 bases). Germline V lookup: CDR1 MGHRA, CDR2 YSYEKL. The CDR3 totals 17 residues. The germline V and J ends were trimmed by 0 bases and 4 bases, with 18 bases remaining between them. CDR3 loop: CASSQEPGTGAGYGYTF. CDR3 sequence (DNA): TGCGCCAGCAGCCAAGAGCCTGGGACGGGGGCAGGCTATGGCTACACCTTC.

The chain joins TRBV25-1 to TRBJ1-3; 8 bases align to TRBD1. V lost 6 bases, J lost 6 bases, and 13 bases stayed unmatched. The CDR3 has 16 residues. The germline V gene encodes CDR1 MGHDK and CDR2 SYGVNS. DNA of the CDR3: TGTGCCAGCAGCGTTTTAACAGGGGGGTCGGCAAACACCATATATTTT. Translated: CASSVLTGGSANTIYF.

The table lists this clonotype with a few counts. The CDR3 here is CASRSGQSTDTQYF. The CDR3 nucleotides read TGCGCCAGCAGATCGGGACAGTCAACAGATACGCAGTATTTT. This chain connects TRBV5-1 to TRBJ2-3, with TRBD1 identical over 7 bases. The CDR3 consists of 14 residues. The ends lost 5 bases at V and 3 bases at J; junction bases unmatched: 6. Per the germline V gene, CDR1 is SGHRS and CDR2 is YFSETQ.

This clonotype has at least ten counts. This CDR3 is CSARTWTSENTGELFF. DNA of the CDR3: TGCAGTGCCAGAACCTGGACTAGCGAGAACACCGGGGAGCTGTTTTTT. This chain links TRBV20-1 with TRBJ2-2; TRBD2 matches at 9 bases. The CDR3 is 16 residues long. CDR1 is DFQATT, CDR2 SNEGSKA, per germline (reference sequence). V lost 6 bases, J lost 1 base, and 9 bases stayed unmatched.

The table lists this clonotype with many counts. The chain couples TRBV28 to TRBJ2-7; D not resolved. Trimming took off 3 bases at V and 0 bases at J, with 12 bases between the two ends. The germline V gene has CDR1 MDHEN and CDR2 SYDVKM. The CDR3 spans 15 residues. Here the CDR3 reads CASSFSPRSSYEQYF. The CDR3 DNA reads TGTGCCAGCAGTTTTTCCCCGAGGAGCTCCTACGAGCAGTACTTC.

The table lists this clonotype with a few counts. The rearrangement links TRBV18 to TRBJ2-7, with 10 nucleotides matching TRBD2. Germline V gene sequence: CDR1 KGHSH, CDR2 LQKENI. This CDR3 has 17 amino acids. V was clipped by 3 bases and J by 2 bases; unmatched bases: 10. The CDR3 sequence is CASSPGLATRAAYEQYF. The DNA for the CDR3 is TGTGCCAGCTCACCGGGACTAGCGACGAGGGCCGCCTACGAGCAGTACTTC. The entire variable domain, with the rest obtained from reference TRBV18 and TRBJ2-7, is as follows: NAGVMQNPRHLVRRRGQEARLRCSPMKGHSHVYWYRQLPEEGLKFMVYLQKENIIDESGMPKERFSAEFPKEGPSILRIQQVVRGDSAAYFCASSPGLATRAAYEQYFGPGTRLTVT.

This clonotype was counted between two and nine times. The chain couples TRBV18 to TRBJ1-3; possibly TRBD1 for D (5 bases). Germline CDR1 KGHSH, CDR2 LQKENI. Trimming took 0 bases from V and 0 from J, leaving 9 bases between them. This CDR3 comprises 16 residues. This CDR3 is CASSPPGRYSGNTIYF. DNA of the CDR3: TGTGCCAGCTCACCACCGGGACGTTACTCTGGAAACACCATATATTTT. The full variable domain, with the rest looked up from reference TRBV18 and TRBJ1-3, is NAGVMQNPRHLVRRRGQEARLRCSPMKGHSHVYWYRQLPEEGLKFMVYLQKENIIDESGMPKERFSAEFPKEGPSILRIQQVVRGDSAAYFCASSPPGRYSGNTIYFGEGSWLTVV.

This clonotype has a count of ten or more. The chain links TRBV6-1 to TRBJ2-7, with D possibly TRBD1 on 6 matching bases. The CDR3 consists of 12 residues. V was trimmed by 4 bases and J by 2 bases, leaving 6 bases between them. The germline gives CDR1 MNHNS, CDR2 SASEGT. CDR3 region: CASSGQAYEQYF. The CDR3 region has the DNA TGTGCCAGCAGTGGACAGGCCTACGAGCAGTACTTC.

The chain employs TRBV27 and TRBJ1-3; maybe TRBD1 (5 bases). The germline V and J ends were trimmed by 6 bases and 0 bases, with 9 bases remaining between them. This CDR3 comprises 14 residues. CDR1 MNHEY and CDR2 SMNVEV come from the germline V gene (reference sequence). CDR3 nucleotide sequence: TGTGCCAGCAGAAACAGGTACTCTGGAAACACCATATATTTT. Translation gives CASRNRYSGNTIYF.

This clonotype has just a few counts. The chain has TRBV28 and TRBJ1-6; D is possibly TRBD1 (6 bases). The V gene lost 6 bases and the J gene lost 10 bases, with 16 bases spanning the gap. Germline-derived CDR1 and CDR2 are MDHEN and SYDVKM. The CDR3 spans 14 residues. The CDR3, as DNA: TGTGCCAGCAGCCCACAGGGAGTGGGATCACCCCTCCACTTT. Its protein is CASSPQGVGSPLHF.

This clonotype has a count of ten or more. CDR3 amino acids: CASSIAGLQGATNEKLFF. CDR3 nucleotide sequence: TGTGCCAGCAGCATCGCCGGACTCCAAGGAGCAACTAATGAAAAACTGTTTTTT. The gene calls are TRBV28 and TRBJ1-4; D remains unclear. Deletions cut 6 bases from V and 0 bases from J, with 20 bases between. The CDR3 runs 18 residues. Germline V gene lookup returns CDR1 MDHEN and CDR2 SYDVKM.

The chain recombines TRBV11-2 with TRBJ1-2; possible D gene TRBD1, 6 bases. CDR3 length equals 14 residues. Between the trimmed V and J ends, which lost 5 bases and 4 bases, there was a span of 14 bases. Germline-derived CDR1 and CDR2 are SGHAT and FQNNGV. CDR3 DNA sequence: TGTGCCAGCAGCCCGGGGGGCAGTGGCTATGGCTACACCTTC. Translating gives CASSPGGSGYGYTF. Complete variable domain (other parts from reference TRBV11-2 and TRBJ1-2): EAGVAQSPRYKIIEKRQSVAFWCNPISGHATLYWYQQILGQGPKLLIQFQNNGVVDDSQLPKDRFSAERLKGVDSTLKIQPAKLEDSAVYLCASSPGGSGYGYTFGSGTRLTVV.

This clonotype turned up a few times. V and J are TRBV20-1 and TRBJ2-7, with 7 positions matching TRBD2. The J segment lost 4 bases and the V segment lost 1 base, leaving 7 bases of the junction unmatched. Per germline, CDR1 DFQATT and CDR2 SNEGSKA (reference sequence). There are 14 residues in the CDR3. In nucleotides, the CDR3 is TGCAGTGCTAGAGGGGGAGGGACTGGGTACGAGCAGTACTTC. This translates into CSARGGGTGYEQYF.

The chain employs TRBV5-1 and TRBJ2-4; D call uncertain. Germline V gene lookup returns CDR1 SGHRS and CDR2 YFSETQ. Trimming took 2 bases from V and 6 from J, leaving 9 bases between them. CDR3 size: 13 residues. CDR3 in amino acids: CASSLMTRNIQYF. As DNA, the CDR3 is TGCGCCAGCAGCTTAATGACGAGAAACATTCAGTACTTC.

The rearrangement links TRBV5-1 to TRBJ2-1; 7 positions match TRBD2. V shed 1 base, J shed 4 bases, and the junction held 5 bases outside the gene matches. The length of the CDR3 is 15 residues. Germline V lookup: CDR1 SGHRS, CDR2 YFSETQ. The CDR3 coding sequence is TGCGCCAGCAGCTTGCAACTAGCGCAGTACAATGAGCAGTTCTTC. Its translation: CASSLQLAQYNEQFF.

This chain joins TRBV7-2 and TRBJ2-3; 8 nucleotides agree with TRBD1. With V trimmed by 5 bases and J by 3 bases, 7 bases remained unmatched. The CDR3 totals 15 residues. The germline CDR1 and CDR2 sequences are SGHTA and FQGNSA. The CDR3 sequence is CASSTFRGRTDTQYF. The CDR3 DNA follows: TGTGCCAGCAGCACTTTCAGGGGGCGAACAGATACGCAGTATTTT.

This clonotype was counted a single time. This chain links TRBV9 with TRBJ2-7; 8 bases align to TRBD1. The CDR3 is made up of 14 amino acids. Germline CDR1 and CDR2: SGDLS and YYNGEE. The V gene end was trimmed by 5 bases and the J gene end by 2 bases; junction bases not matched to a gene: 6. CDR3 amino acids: CASSPGQVPYEQYF. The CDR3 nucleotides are TGTGCCAGCAGTCCGGGACAGGTACCCTACGAGCAGTACTTC.

The DNA of the CDR3 is TGTGCCAGCAGCCAACGAACTAGCGGGTACACAGATACGCAGTATTTT. This gives the protein CASSQRTSGYTDTQYF. The J gene is TRBJ2-3, the V gene TRBV14; 9 positions match TRBD2. Germline values: CDR1 SGHDN, CDR2 FVKESK. This CDR3 has 16 amino acids. Trimming at V came to 2 bases and at J to 2 bases, leaving 5 bases not matched to a gene.

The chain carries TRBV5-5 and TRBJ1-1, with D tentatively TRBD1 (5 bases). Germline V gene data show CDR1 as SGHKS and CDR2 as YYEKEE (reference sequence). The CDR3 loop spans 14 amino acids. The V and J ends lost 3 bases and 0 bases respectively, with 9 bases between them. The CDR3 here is CASSWRGMNTEAFF. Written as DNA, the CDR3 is TGTGCCAGCAGCTGGAGGGGAATGAACACTGAAGCTTTCTTT.

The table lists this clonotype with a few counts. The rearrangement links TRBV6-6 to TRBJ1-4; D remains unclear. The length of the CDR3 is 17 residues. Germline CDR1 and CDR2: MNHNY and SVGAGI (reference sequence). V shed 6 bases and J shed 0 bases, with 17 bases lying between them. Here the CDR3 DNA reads TGTGCCAGCAGCAGACTCCAAGCCCGTGCAACTAATGAAAAACTGTTTTTT. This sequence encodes CASSRLQARATNEKLFF.

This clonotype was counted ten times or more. The CDR3 region is CASSPGQDSYEQYF. CDR3 bases: TGTGCCAGCAGCCCGGGACAGGACTCCTACGAGCAGTACTTC. V gene TRBV9 combines with J gene TRBJ2-7; 8 nucleotides match TRBD1. Germline V gene sequence: CDR1 SGDLS, CDR2 YYNGEE. This CDR3 has 14 residues. V trimming: 4 bases; J trimming: 0 bases; junction bases outside the gene matches: 3.

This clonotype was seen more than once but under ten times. The CDR3 protein is CSVTGTIFPAVAFF. CDR3 bases: TGCAGCGTAACCGGGACCATTTTTCCCGCTGTCGCTTTCTTT. The chain joins TRBV29-1 to TRBJ1-1, with D possibly being TRBD1 (5 bases). V was cut by 6 bases and J by 11 bases, with 25 bases left in between. The V gene's germline CDR1 is SQVTM and CDR2 ANQGSEA. The CDR3 extends over 14 amino acids. The entire variable domain, with the rest obtained from reference TRBV29-1 and TRBJ1-1, is as follows: SAVISQKPSRDICQRGTSLTIQCQVDSQVTMMFWYRQQPGQSLTLIATANQGSEATYESGFVIDKFPISRPNLTFSTLTVSNMSPEDSSIYLCSVTGTIFPAVAFFGQGTRLTVV.

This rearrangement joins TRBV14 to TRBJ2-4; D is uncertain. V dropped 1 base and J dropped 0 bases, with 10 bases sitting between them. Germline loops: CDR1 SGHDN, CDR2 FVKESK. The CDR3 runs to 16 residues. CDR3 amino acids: CASSQGRRIAKNIQYF. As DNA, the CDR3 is TGTGCCAGCAGCCAAGGAAGGCGGATAGCCAAAAACATTCAGTACTTC.

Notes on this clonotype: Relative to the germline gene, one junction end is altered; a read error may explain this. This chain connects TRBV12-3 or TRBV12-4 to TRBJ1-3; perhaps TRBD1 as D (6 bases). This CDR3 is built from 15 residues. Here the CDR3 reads CASSDDGGSENTIYF. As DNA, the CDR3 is TGTGCCAGCAGTGATGACGGGGGCTCTGAAAACACCATATATTTT.

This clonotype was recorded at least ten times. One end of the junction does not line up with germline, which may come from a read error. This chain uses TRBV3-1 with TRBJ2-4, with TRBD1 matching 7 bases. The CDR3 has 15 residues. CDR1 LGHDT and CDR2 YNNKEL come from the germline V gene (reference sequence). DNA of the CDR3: TGTGCCAGCAGCAAAGACTTGACAGGGAGAAACATTCAGTACTTC. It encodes CASSKDLTGRNIQYF. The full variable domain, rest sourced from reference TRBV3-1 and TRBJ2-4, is DTAVSQTPKYLVTQMGNDKSIKCEQNLGHDTMYWYKQDSKKFLKIMFSYNNKELIINETVPNRFSPKSPDKAHLNLHINSLELGDSAVYFCASSKDLTGRNIQYFGAGTRLSVL.

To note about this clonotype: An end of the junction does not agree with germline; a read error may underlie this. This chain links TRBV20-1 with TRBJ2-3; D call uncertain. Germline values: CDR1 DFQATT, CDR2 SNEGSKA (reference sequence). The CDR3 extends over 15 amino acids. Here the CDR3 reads CSAGDVLTPVDTQYF. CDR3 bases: TGCAGTGCTGGAGACGTATTGACCCCGGTCGATACGCAGTATTTT.

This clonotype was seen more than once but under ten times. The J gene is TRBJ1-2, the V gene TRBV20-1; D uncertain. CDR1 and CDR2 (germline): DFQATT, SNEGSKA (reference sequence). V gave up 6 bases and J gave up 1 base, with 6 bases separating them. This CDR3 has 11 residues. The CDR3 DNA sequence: TGCAGTGCCAGGTTTAACTATGGCTACACCTTC. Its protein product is CSARFNYGYTF.